This TCR beta chain originates from a study of cytomegalovirus exposure and HLA in healthy donors. About the research overall: Later analysis reported that the approximately 120 validation repertoires shared the platform of the approximately 620 first-cohort repertoires.

As concerns this clone: What it binds is unknown.

The table came from immunoSEQ multiplex PCR; TCRdb's copy has only in-frame clones and leaves some out. The sample has about 110,000 clones; around 85% are singletons. Study results and caveats: In the roughly 120 validation repertoires, a later analysis found that first-cohort TCR clusters tended to co-occur. The CMV antigen specificity of a few CMV-associated chains was confirmed through in vitro analysis. Investigators reported 150 to 200 TCR beta chains as tied to cytomegalovirus.

This CDR3 spans 13 amino acids. V was cut by 8 bases and J by 8 bases, with 15 bases left in between. Germline V gene lookup returns CDR1 SNHLY and CDR2 FYNNEI. This clonotype was obtained from a woman aged 18-29 years in good health and CMV-seronegative. Specimen: PBMCs. V is TRBV2 and J is TRBJ1-4; D may be TRBD1 (6 bases). CDR3 protein: CASEWTASEKLFF. The CDR3 DNA reads TGTGCCAGCGAATGGACAGCGAGCGAAAAACTGTTTTTT.